The 24 T cell receptor beta chains given below trace back to one sample, sequenced in a study of CD8+ T cells in alopecia areata. The treatment is: oral pan-JAK inhibitor, 5-10 mg twice daily. cDNA serving as the sequencing template came from extracted, reverse transcribed RNA. Method: immunoSEQ multiplex PCR; TCRdb's copy keeps in-frame clones and lacks some. The sample records 150,000 to 200,000 clones, approximately 50% being singletons. The sample in question was CD8+ T cells sorted from blood, obtained at approximately week 51, from a patient treated with tofacitinib. All receptors derive from a human donor with alopecia areata.

The chain recombines TRBV9 with TRBJ1-1; D might be TRBD1 (5 bases). Trimming removed 0 bases from V and 3 bases from J, with 12 bases in between. Germline V gives CDR1 SGDLS, CDR2 YYNGEE. The CDR3 loop spans 15 amino acids. The CDR3 nucleotides read TGTGCCAGCAGCGTAGTGCAGGGCTTGGACACTGAAGCTTTCTTT. Translated, it gives CASSVVQGLDTEAFF.

The chain is built from TRBV5-1 and TRBJ2-7, with 7 nucleotides matching TRBD2. Per germline, CDR1 SGHRS and CDR2 YFSETQ. The trim removed 5 bases at V and 6 bases at J, leaving 2 bases unmatched. The CDR3 spans 11 residues. The CDR3 DNA is TGCGCCAGCAGTCGGGGGGTCGAGCAGTACTTC. Translated, it gives CASSRGVEQYF.

This chain joins TRBV13 and TRBJ2-5; 9 nucleotides match TRBD1. The CDR3 extends over 15 amino acids. Germline V gene sequence: CDR1 PRHDT, CDR2 FYEKMQ (reference sequence). J was trimmed by 3 bases and V by 4 bases; bases with no gene match: 6. The CDR3 DNA sequence: TGTGCCAGCAGCTCCCGGGACAGGGCAGAAGAGACCCAGTACTTC. It translates to CASSSRDRAEETQYF.

The table lists this clone with a count of one. This chain uses TRBV6-5 with TRBJ1-2; D perhaps matches TRBD1 (6 bases). The CDR3 length is 14 residues. The ends were cut back, 3 bases at V and 4 bases at J, with 12 bases in the middle. Germline assignment: CDR1 MNHEY and CDR2 SVGAGI. This CDR3 reads CASSYLPDSYGYTF. In DNA form, the CDR3 reads TGTGCCAGCAGTTATCTGCCGGACAGCTATGGCTACACCTTC.

This rearrangement joins TRBV9 to TRBJ1-1; the D is unclear. Between the trimmed V and J ends, which lost 4 bases and 4 bases, there was a span of 14 bases. CDR3 length equals 14 residues. Germline V gene sequence: CDR1 SGDLS, CDR2 YYNGEE. The CDR3 DNA follows: TGTGCCAGCAGCCTTACCAGCGGGCTCACTGAAGCTTTCTTT. This codes for CASSLTSGLTEAFF.

J is TRBJ2-6 and V is TRBV5-1; D is undetermined. There are 18 residues in the CDR3. In germline, CDR1 is SGHRS, CDR2 YFSETQ. V dropped 5 bases and J dropped 0 bases, with 18 bases sitting between them. The DNA of the CDR3 is TGCGCCAGCAGGGAGTTATGGCCCCGAAGCTCTGGGGCCAACGTCCTGACTTTC. Its translation is CASRELWPRSSGANVLTF.

This chain joins TRBV29-1 and TRBJ1-4; D not resolved. The CDR3 consists of 10 residues. Germline V gene sequence: CDR1 SQVTM, CDR2 ANQGSEA. V was trimmed by 2 bases and J by 13 bases, leaving 8 bases between them. CDR3 sequence reads: CSVEMGRLFF. In DNA form, the CDR3 reads TGCAGCGTTGAAATGGGAAGACTGTTTTTT.

This rearrangement joins TRBV6-5 to TRBJ1-1; D is unresolved. Trimming left V 0 bases short and J 4 bases short, with 6 bases between. CDR1 is MNHEY and CDR2 is SVGAGI in the germline V gene. This CDR3 contains 13 residues. The CDR3 reads CASSYSESTEAFF. In nucleotides, the CDR3 is TGTGCCAGCAGTTACTCGGAAAGCACTGAAGCTTTCTTT.

The CDR3 nucleotides are TGTGCCAGCAGACCGAGGTCGGGGCTGGACTATGGCTACACCTTC. This translates into CASRPRSGLDYGYTF. The V call is TRBV27, the J call TRBJ1-2; maybe TRBD1 (5 bases). The V end was cut by 6 bases, the J end by 3 bases, with 17 bases between. The germline gives CDR1 MNHEY, CDR2 SMNVEV (reference sequence). The CDR3 extends over 15 amino acids.

The chain has TRBV5-6 and TRBJ1-5; the match to TRBD1 covers 8 bases. V dropped 0 bases and J dropped 4; count of bases not matched to a gene: 6. Germline V gene sequence: CDR1 SGHDT, CDR2 YYEEEE. The CDR3 length is 16 residues. CDR3 residues: CASSLATGDPNQPQHF. The CDR3 coding sequence is TGTGCCAGCAGCTTGGCGACAGGGGATCCAAATCAGCCCCAGCATTTT.

This chain links TRBV5-4 with TRBJ2-5; maybe TRBD2 (5 bases). The CDR3 loop spans 12 amino acids. Germline CDR1 SGHNT, CDR2 YYREEE (reference sequence). V was clipped by 4 bases and J by 1 base, with 5 bases between them. In DNA, the CDR3 is TGTGCCAGCAGCGCGGGCCAAGAGACCCAGTACTTC. Translated: CASSAGQETQYF.

The gene calls are TRBV20-1 and TRBJ2-1; D possibly matches TRBD1 or TRBD2 (5 bases each). Germline-derived CDR1 and CDR2 are DFQATT and SNEGSKA (reference sequence). The CDR3 is 11 amino acids. Trimming shortened V by 6 bases and J by 7 bases, and 10 bases separated the two germline ends. The CDR3 protein is CSAAEGNEQFF. The DNA of the CDR3 is TGCAGTGCCGCCGAGGGGAATGAGCAGTTCTTC.

This clone was counted a few times. The chain has TRBV13 and TRBJ2-7, with 9 nucleotides matching TRBD1. Germline loops: CDR1 PRHDT, CDR2 FYEKMQ (reference sequence). The length of the CDR3 is 17 residues. The V gene end was trimmed by 5 bases and the J gene end by 7 bases; junction bases not matched to a gene: 18. The DNA for the CDR3 is TGTGCCAGCAGCCCCTGGGGAATCCGGGGACAGGGTGATGAGCAGTACTTC. This gives the protein CASSPWGIRGQGDEQYF. Variable domain in full (rest from reference TRBV13 and TRBJ2-7): AAGVIQSPRHLIKEKRETATLKCYPIPRHDTVYWYQQGPGQDPQFLISFYEKMQSDKGSIPDRFSAQQFSDYHSELNMSSLELGDSALYFCASSPWGIRGQGDEQYFGPGTRLTVT.

In this sample, this clone turned up a few times. The J gene is TRBJ2-1, the V gene TRBV29-1; the D gene is possibly TRBD2 (7 bases). Trimming cost V 5 bases and J 13 bases, with 18 bases left between them. Germline CDR1 is SQVTM and CDR2 is ANQGSEA. This CDR3 is built from 12 residues. The CDR3 sequence is CSVWGREQGQFF. The DNA of the CDR3 is TGCAGCGTTTGGGGGAGGGAACAGGGACAGTTCTTC.

This clone appeared a few times. The V call is TRBV6-1, the J call TRBJ1-1; 8 positions match TRBD1. The germline V gene encodes CDR1 MNHNS and CDR2 SASEGT. J gave up 3 bases and V 0 bases, and 3 bases lay outside the gene matches. The CDR3 totals 15 residues. In DNA, the CDR3 is TGTGCCAGCAGTGAAGCACAACAGGGGGACACTGAAGCTTTCTTT. Translated: CASSEAQQGDTEAFF.

V and J are TRBV29-1 and TRBJ2-5; D not resolved. The CDR3 sequence is 11 residues long. Germline loops: CDR1 SQVTM, CDR2 ANQGSEA. Trimming cost V 5 bases and J 1 base, with 5 bases left between them. The CDR3 DNA reads TGCAGCGTTACGACCCAAGAGACCCAGTACTTC. It specifies CSVTTQETQYF.

This clone was detected only a few times. The chain joins TRBV27 to TRBJ2-7, with D perhaps TRBD1 or TRBD2 (5 bases each). This CDR3 has 13 residues. Germline loops: CDR1 MNHEY, CDR2 SMNVEV (reference sequence). V lost 6 bases, J lost 5 bases, and 14 bases lay in between. CDR3 DNA: TGTGCCAGCAGCGGTGGGGGATCCCACGAGCAGTACTTC. This translates into CASSGGGSHEQYF.

Only a few counts were recorded for this clone. This rearrangement joins TRBV27 to TRBJ2-5, with a possible D match to TRBD1 (6 bases). V lost 3 bases, J lost 2 bases, and 10 bases lay in between. CDR3 size: 14 residues. Per germline, CDR1 MNHEY and CDR2 SMNVEV (reference sequence). Here the CDR3 DNA reads TGTGCCAGCAGTTTTCAGGGGCCTCAAGAGACCCAGTACTTC. Protein sequence: CASSFQGPQETQYF.

This rearrangement joins TRBV5-6 to TRBJ2-7; D is unclear. Per the germline V gene, CDR1 is SGHDT and CDR2 is YYEEEE. This CDR3 contains 13 residues. Trimming pared 3 bases from V and 1 base from J, leaving 8 bases between. In DNA form, the CDR3 reads TGTGCCAGCAGCTGGATCCAGTCCTACGAGCAGTACTTC. Protein sequence: CASSWIQSYEQYF.

This clone turned up a few times. This chain links TRBV13 with TRBJ2-7; 7 nucleotides match TRBD1. After removal of 3 bases from V and 2 bases from J, the junction contained 10 bases not matched to a gene. The CDR3 is 16 amino acids. Germline V gene data show CDR1 as PRHDT and CDR2 as FYEKMQ (reference sequence). The CDR3 DNA reads as TGTGCCAGCAGCTTCCATTCAGGGGGATCGACCTACGAGCAGTACTTC. Translated: CASSFHSGGSTYEQYF.

Written as DNA, the CDR3 is TGTGCCAGCAGCACTCAGGGTGTAGCCAAAAACATTCAGTACTTC. Protein product: CASSTQGVAKNIQYF. This sequence joins TRBV7-2 and TRBJ2-4; TRBD1 is a possible D gene (5 bases). CDR3 length: 15 residues. With 5 bases removed from V and 0 bases from J, the gap between germline ends came to 11 bases. CDR1 and CDR2 (germline): SGHTA, FQGNSA.

CDR3 coding DNA: TGCAGCGTGGTAAAGTGGGATACGCAGTATTTT. Translating gives CSVVKWDTQYF. The rearrangement joins TRBV29-1 to TRBJ2-3, with unresolved D. V was shortened by 6 bases and J by 6 bases, with 10 bases between the two germline ends. Germline V gives CDR1 SQVTM, CDR2 ANQGSEA. This CDR3 has 11 amino acids.

The genes are TRBV15 and TRBJ2-5; D may be TRBD2 (5 bases). V was trimmed by 2 bases and J by 3 bases, leaving 10 bases between them. CDR1 LNHNV and CDR2 YYDKDF come from the germline V gene (reference sequence). There are 14 residues in the CDR3. The CDR3 nucleotides read TGTGCCACCAGCAGATCCTGGACTGAAGAGACCCAGTACTTC. Amino acid sequence: CATSRSWTEETQYF.

V and J are TRBV5-4 and TRBJ2-7; D possibly corresponds to TRBD2 (6 bases). Germline V gene sequence: CDR1 SGHNT, CDR2 YYREEE (reference sequence). There are 15 residues in the CDR3. With 3 bases removed from V and 4 bases from J, the gap between germline ends came to 17 bases. The CDR3 nucleotides read TGTGCCAGCAGCTCCACGGACCGGGACTCTTACGAGCAGTACTTC. It specifies CASSSTDRDSYEQYF. The variable domain in full, with the rest retrieved from reference TRBV5-4 and TRBJ2-7, is ETGVTQSPTHLIKTRGQQVTLRCSSQSGHNTVSWYQQALGQGPQFIFQYYREEENGRGNFPPRFSGLQFPNYSSELNVNALELDDSALYLCASSSTDRDSYEQYFGPGTRLTVT.